This passage covers 17 T cell receptor beta chains from one sample sequenced in a study of blood T cell repertoires in COVID-19. Sequenced by immunoSEQ multiplex PCR; TCRdb stores in-frame clones only, minus some. Among about 160,000 clones listed, about four fifths were seen once. The sequenced material came from PBMCs or T cells enriched from blood (not recorded which). Source of these receptors: a woman in her sixties who had recovered from COVID-19.

The chain has TRBV28 and TRBJ1-1; TRBD1 matches at 7 bases. V lost 5 bases and J lost 5; bases outside the gene matches: 14. Germline CDR1 is MDHEN and CDR2 is SYDVKM. The CDR3 runs to 16 residues. The CDR3 here is CASSADREGLETEAFF. CDR3 nucleotides: TGTGCCAGCAGTGCCGACAGGGAAGGGCTGGAGACTGAAGCTTTCTTT.

V is TRBV2 and J is TRBJ2-3; D ambiguous. The CDR3 extends over 14 amino acids. V lost 1 base, J lost 2 bases, and 7 bases lay in between. Germline V gene lookup returns CDR1 SNHLY and CDR2 FYNNEI. CDR3 sequence: CASSEGRLTDTQYF. CDR3 bases: TGTGCCAGCAGTGAAGGGAGACTCACAGATACGCAGTATTTT.

This clone showed up just a few times. V is TRBV13 and J is TRBJ2-1, with a tentative D call TRBD1 (6 bases). In germline, CDR1 is PRHDT, CDR2 FYEKMQ (reference sequence). V lost 0 bases and J lost 11, with 14 bases in between. There are 14 residues in the CDR3. CDR3 DNA: TGTGCCAGCAGCTTAGGCAATATAGGGGGACAGCAGTTCTTC. Translation: CASSLGNIGGQQFF.

This clone was observed a few times. The rearrangement uses TRBV5-1 and TRBJ2-7, with D possibly being TRBD1 (5 bases). The CDR3 contains 14 residues. CDR1 SGHRS and CDR2 YFSETQ come from the germline V gene. The V gene lost 0 bases and the J gene lost 6 bases, with 13 bases spanning the gap. CDR3 protein: CASSLEVGQIEQYF. The CDR3, as DNA: TGCGCCAGCAGCTTGGAGGTGGGGCAGATCGAGCAGTACTTC. Variable domain in full (rest from reference TRBV5-1 and TRBJ2-7): KAGVTQTPRYLIKTRGQQVTLSCSPISGHRSVSWYQQTPGQGLQFLFEYFSETQRNKGNFPGRFSGRQFSNSRSEMNVSTLELGDSALYLCASSLEVGQIEQYFGPGTRLTVT.

The chain uses TRBV5-1 and TRBJ2-1; TRBD2 agrees at 11 bases. V lost 4 bases to trimming and J lost 3 bases; unmatched junction nucleotides: 12. This CDR3 is 18 amino acids long. Germline V gene sequence: CDR1 SGHRS, CDR2 YFSETQ. CDR3 bases: TGCGCCAGCAGCCCCCTTAGCGGGGGGGAGAGTAGCTACAATGAGCAGTTCTTC. Its protein product is CASSPLSGGESSYNEQFF. The complete variable domain, with remaining parts taken from reference TRBV5-1 and TRBJ2-1, reads KAGVTQTPRYLIKTRGQQVTLSCSPISGHRSVSWYQQTPGQGLQFLFEYFSETQRNKGNFPGRFSGRQFSNSRSEMNVSTLELGDSALYLCASSPLSGGESSYNEQFFGPGTRLTVL.

The sample holds one count of this clone. The rearrangement links TRBV6-5 to TRBJ2-3, with TRBD1 matching 7 bases. This CDR3 has 14 residues. Germline values: CDR1 MNHEY, CDR2 SVGAGI. J was trimmed by 0 bases and V by 6 bases; bases with no gene match: 3. CDR3: CASRDRTSTDTQYF. CDR3 bases: TGTGCCAGCAGGGACAGGACTAGCACAGATACGCAGTATTTT.

The rearrangement links TRBV4-2 to TRBJ1-1; 7 bases map to TRBD1. Trimming at V came to 1 base and at J to 5 bases, leaving 13 bases not matched to a gene. Germline V gives CDR1 LGHNA, CDR2 YNFKEQ. The CDR3 loop spans 17 amino acids. The CDR3, as DNA: TGTGCCAGCAGCCAAGTTCGATCGAGGGCAGGGGGGACTGAAGCTTTCTTT. This translates into CASSQVRSRAGGTEAFF.

The chain couples TRBV5-4 to TRBJ2-1; D remains unclear. Germline-derived CDR1 and CDR2 are SGHNT and YYREEE (reference sequence). The CDR3 is 15 amino acids. The V end was cut by 2 bases, the J end by 2 bases, with 11 bases between. CDR3 amino acids: CASSFSLSAYNEQFF. In nucleotides, the CDR3 is TGTGCCAGCAGCTTCTCTTTATCTGCCTACAATGAGCAGTTCTTC. The whole variable domain, remainder taken from reference TRBV5-4 and TRBJ2-1, is ETGVTQSPTHLIKTRGQQVTLRCSSQSGHNTVSWYQQALGQGPQFIFQYYREEENGRGNFPPRFSGLQFPNYSSELNVNALELDDSALYLCASSFSLSAYNEQFFGPGTRLTVL.

The chain couples TRBV18 to TRBJ1-6, with D maybe TRBD1 (6 bases). V was clipped by 4 bases and J by 10 bases, with 14 bases between them. Germline V gene sequence: CDR1 KGHSH, CDR2 LQKENI. The CDR3 extends over 14 amino acids. The CDR3 DNA follows: TGTGCCAGCTCACGATCAGGGGAACGCTCACCCCTCCACTTT. This gives the protein CASSRSGERSPLHF.

The CDR3 bases are TGTGCCAGCAGCTTGGGCGTGAACACTGAAGCTTTCTTT. This translates into CASSLGVNTEAFF. The chain is built from TRBV11-2 and TRBJ1-1; D gene unclear. The CDR3 extends over 13 amino acids. Trimming took 3 bases from V and 0 from J, leaving 5 bases between them. Germline V gene sequence: CDR1 SGHAT, CDR2 FQNNGV.

The chain recombines TRBV2 with TRBJ2-6; D not resolved. The CDR3 is 15 residues long. Germline CDR1 SNHLY, CDR2 FYNNEI. Trimming stripped 4 bases from V and 0 bases from J, with 7 bases between. The CDR3 region has the DNA TGTGCCAGCAGTGTCGCGCTCTCTGGGGCCAACGTCCTGACTTTC. The encoded protein is CASSVALSGANVLTF. Full variable domain (rest looked up from reference TRBV2 and TRBJ2-6): EPEVTQTPSHQVTQMGQEVILRCVPISNHLYFYWYRQILGQKVEFLVSFYNNEISEKSEIFDDQFSVERPDGSNFTLKIRSTKLEDSAMYFCASSVALSGANVLTFGAGSRLTVL.

This chain links TRBV6-1 with TRBJ1-1; the match to TRBD1 covers 8 bases. This CDR3 comprises 14 residues. The J segment lost 5 bases and the V segment lost 2 bases, leaving 4 bases of the junction unmatched. Germline CDR1 is MNHNS and CDR2 is SASEGT. The CDR3 loop is CASSEQGAFTEAFF. The DNA of the CDR3 is TGTGCCAGCAGTGAACAGGGGGCATTTACTGAAGCTTTCTTT.

The chain joins TRBV2 to TRBJ2-1, with 8 nucleotides matching TRBD2. Looked up from germline, CDR1 is SNHLY and CDR2 is FYNNEI. The CDR3 is 14 residues long. The V and J ends lost 7 bases and 6 bases, in that order; junction bases with no gene match: 8. CDR3 sequence (DNA): TGTGCCAGCAAAGGACTAGCTACGGGCAATGAGCAGTTCTTC. Translation gives CASKGLATGNEQFF. Using reference TRBV2 and TRBJ2-1 for the parts outside the CDR3, the full variable domain is EPEVTQTPSHQVTQMGQEVILRCVPISNHLYFYWYRQILGQKVEFLVSFYNNEISEKSEIFDDQFSVERPDGSNFTLKIRSTKLEDSAMYFCASKGLATGNEQFFGPGTRLTVL.

The J gene is TRBJ1-4, the V gene TRBV9, with 7 bases lining up with TRBD1. Germline trimming cut 4 bases from V and 1 base from J; bases unmatched to any gene: 4. Germline CDR1 is SGDLS and CDR2 is YYNGEE. This CDR3 has 15 amino acids. The CDR3 here is CASSPRDRTNEKLFF. DNA of the CDR3: TGTGCCAGCAGCCCCCGGGACAGAACTAATGAAAAACTGTTTTTT.

The chain combines TRBV7-2 with TRBJ2-5, with 11 bases aligning to TRBD2. The CDR3 is 14 amino acids. The germline CDR1 and CDR2 sequences are SGHTA and FQGNSA. J lost 0 bases, V lost 10 bases, and 4 bases had no gene match. This chain's CDR3 is CATASGGYQETQYF. The DNA for the CDR3 is TGTGCCACCGCTAGCGGGGGGTACCAAGAGACCCAGTACTTC.

The chain recombines TRBV2 with TRBJ2-2; 8 nucleotides agree with TRBD1. The germline CDR1 and CDR2 sequences are SNHLY and FYNNEI. With 9 bases clipped from V and 3 bases from J, the junction kept 6 bases outside the gene matches. This CDR3 is built from 14 residues. The CDR3 loop is CARDRGGDTGELFF. In nucleotides, the CDR3 is TGTGCCAGAGACAGGGGTGGCGACACCGGGGAGCTGTTTTTT.

This clone occurred many times. The chain couples TRBV29-1 to TRBJ2-2; 10 bases are shared with TRBD1. With V trimmed by 7 bases and J by 4 bases, 9 bases remained unmatched. Germline CDR1 SQVTM, CDR2 ANQGSEA. The CDR3 length is 15 residues. The CDR3 sequence is CSGRGTGDPTGELFF. The CDR3 nucleotides read TGCAGCGGGCGAGGGACAGGGGACCCCACCGGGGAGCTGTTTTTT.